This TCR beta chain was sequenced in a study of T-cell reconstitution after alpha-beta-depleted transplantation in children. Unique molecular identifiers were incorporated during preparation of the TCRbeta library. TCRdb re-called the PCR reads with MiXCR, one entry per CDR3 protein. The sample holds 450,000 to 600,000 distinct CDR3 sequences, about a sixth seen once. Trimming pared 5 bases from V and 4 bases from J, leaving 15 bases between. CDR1 is SGHTA and CDR2 is FQGTGA in the germline V gene. CDR3 size: 15 residues. The source material was PBMCs from the stem cell graft donor, sampled from the stem cell graft. The chain carries TRBV7-3 and TRBJ2-1; TRBD1 is a possible D gene (6 bases). The sequence came from a human donor who donated a stem cell graft to a child with acute lymphoblastic leukemia. The CDR3 region is CASSTRQGPYNEQFF. For the CDR3, the DNA is TGTGCCAGCAGCACCAGGCAGGGGCCTTACAATGAGCAGTTCTTC.